This T cell receptor (beta chain) was found in a study of T cells in tuberculosis (dated by TCRdb to 2017 to 2018). Study-wide context: The study combined CD1B tetramers and high-throughput TCR immunosequencing to characterize T cells specific for the mycobacterial lipid antigen glucose monomycolate (GMM). In a South African clinical cohort, IGRA-negative adolescents, IGRA-positive adolescents with latent tuberculosis and adults with active tuberculosis were compared, with fewer than eleven people in each group. PBMC from active tuberculosis patients were archived either before standard anti-tuberculosis treatment began or within 7 days of its start. On the study overall, not on this receptor specifically: An accuracy of 87% (AUROC approximately 0.91) was reached by a classifier using the diverse GMM-specific repertoire, compared with around 68% accuracy when GEM motif frequencies were used. Which clinical samples got chosen depended on the availability of cryopreserved specimens, and the active tuberculosis cases were adults, whereas the controls were adolescents. Compared with IGRA-negative controls, TCR-alpha repertoires from active tuberculosis had smaller mean NN-distances to GMM-specific TCRs, which suggests clonal expansion of these TCRs. Shorter CDR3-alpha lengths in active tuberculosis patients partly drove the smaller NN-distances, and the TCR-beta difference was not statistically significant.

Explained via the paper, the time point label denotes: new active TB diagnosis, blood taken before or within 7 days of starting treatment. Patients with active tuberculosis were defined as newly diagnosed, HIV-seronegative South African adults aged 18 years or older. Active tuberculosis was confirmed by positive sputum smear microscopy and/or positive M. tuberculosis culture. Immunosequencing was performed on unsorted cryopreserved PBMC, with about 100,000 T cells per clinical donor covered on average. The immunoSEQ multiplex PCR assay was used to generate TCR libraries, with TCR-beta and/or TCR-alpha/delta assays applied to each sample. Amplified TCR libraries were sequenced on the Illumina high-throughput platform. Turning to the authors' computational methods: Clustering and dimensionality reduction relied on pairwise TCRdist distances among GMM-specific receptors from T cells that were either sorted ex vivo or expanded in vitro. Each clinical repertoire was assigned a mean NN-distance score, defined as the average TCRdist to the nearest 10% of tetramer-positive reference sequences. GEM TCR motif frequency was computed as the fraction of unique TCRs matching known GEM sequences by V/J usage and CDR3 length. Active tuberculosis was classified by linear discriminant analysis with leave-one-out cross-validation, implemented in scikit-learn. The table was pulled from immuneACCESS by TCRdb, which kept in-frame rearrangements only. Such tables lose some clones; where checked, under half of the loss comes from unresolved V genes, and the rest has no known cause. That table supplies the V and J calls and clone size; D and trimming were determined from the DNA. This sample gives some 40,000 clones in total; approximately 93% of them show up just once. Of the sample, about 4.7% is held by the ten largest clones.

V loses 4 bases, J loses 3 bases, and the germline ends lie 13 bases apart. CDR1 and CDR2 (SGHNT, YENEEA) derive from the germline V gene. The CDR3 starts with the cysteine, ends with the phenylalanine, and has 15 residues. The read is trimmed to its CDR3 DNA, 45 bases read in frame from base 1. With regard to this clone: It lacks a known antigen. No base qualities exist here, and no much larger clone lies one base off it.

The rearranged chain carries TRBV11-3 and TRBJ2-1; the D gene is unclear. The TCR was taken from an adult with tuberculosis. This material consisted of PBMCs, taken at tuberculosis diagnosis. The base sequence is TGTGCCAGCAGCTCCCGGGTAGAGTACTACAATGAGCAGTTCTTC. Its protein product is CASSSRVEYYNEQFF.